This T cell receptor (beta chain) comes out of a study of T cell repertoires in cytomegalovirus infection. Overall study context: Public TCR beta signatures marked donors with CMV infection and the matching HLA. Overall study findings and caveats: Adding up the frequency of public TCR beta families identified people who carried CMV plus the relevant HLA. The ex vivo response was dominated by HLA-C-restricted CMV-specific TCR beta clonotypes.

TCRdb re-called the reads through MiXCR, storing one row per CDR3 protein. The sample contains about 530,000 distinct CDR3 sequences, approximately 25% of which appear only once. This clonotype was detected a few times. Its antigen remains unknown. CDR3 size: 13 residues. Germline V gives CDR1 MNHEY, CDR2 SVGEGT. The ends were cut back, 7 bases at V and 6 bases at J, with 14 bases in the middle. The sequencing input was PBMCs. The sequence was collected from a human donor in good health (CMV status not recorded). Some clones in this sample may be carry-over from other donors' samples. The chain combines TRBV6-2 or TRBV6-3 with TRBJ2-3; D remains unclear. As DNA, the CDR3 is TGTGCCAGCACCCGAAATCTTGGGGATACGCAGTATTTT. Translation: CASTRNLGDTQYF.